A selection of T cell receptor beta chains follows, all from one sample in a study of T cell responses to AZD1222 COVID-19 vaccine. Assay: immunoSEQ multiplex PCR; the TCRdb copy retains only in-frame clones and omits some. The repertoire has roughly 150,000 clones, about 86% of them found once; the top ten carry about 3.5%. The starting material was peripheral blood, obtained on day 0 of AZD1222 vaccination. These receptors were taken from an adult in good health. Each CDR3 is given with its conserved first and last residue. Each record gives: V gene, J gene, D gene, clone size, CDR3 DNA, CDR3 protein. D genes are given only for firm matches. Clone size, where shown, is once, few, many, or a class for clones that have expanded.

TRBV11-2	TRBJ1-1	.	.	TGTGCCAGCAGCTCCCCCCGCGGCCGCACTGAAGCTTTCTTT	CASSSPRGRTEAFF
TRBV3-1/TRBV3-2	TRBJ2-3	TRBD2	.	TGTGCCAGCAGCCAAGACGCTAGCGGGAGTTCGCAGTATTTT	CASSQDASGSSQYF
TRBV6-2/TRBV6-3	TRBJ2-6	.	.	TGTGCCAGCAGCCCTCCTGGACGGAACTCTGGGGCCAACGTCCTGACTTTC	CASSPPGRNSGANVLTF
TRBV11-2	TRBJ1-2	.	.	TGTGCCAGCAGCACAACGAGAGGGCAGACTCCTAACTATGGCTACACCTTC	CASSTTRGQTPNYGYTF
TRBV14	TRBJ2-5	.	once	TGTGCCAGCAGCCAAGAACTGGCGACGCCCCAGTACTTC	CASSQELATPQYF
TRBV28	TRBJ1-6	.	.	TGTGCCAGCAGTTTTAACCCCACAGAAACGAGCTCCTATAATTCACCCCTCCACTTT	CASSFNPTETSSYNSPLHF
TRBV7-8	TRBJ2-1	TRBD2	.	TGTGCCAGCAGCTTATTATTCAGTGGGACTAGCAATGAGCAGTTCTTC	CASSLLFSGTSNEQFF
TRBV18	TRBJ1-1	.	.	TGTGCCAGCTCACCAGGGGACCCGGAGGGAGGCACTGAAGCTTTCTTT	CASSPGDPEGGTEAFF
TRBV29-1	TRBJ1-1	TRBD1	.	TGCAGCGTTTCTGCTGCGAGGGACAGTGAAGCTTTCTTT	CSVSAARDSEAFF
TRBV6-5	TRBJ1-4	TRBD1	.	TGTGCCAGCAGCGGGACAGCAACTAATGAAAAACTGTTTTTT	CASSGTATNEKLFF
TRBV6-5	TRBJ2-3	.	.	TGTGCCAGCAGTTACCAGGTTCAGGACGGGACAGATACGCAGTATTTT	CASSYQVQDGTDTQYF
TRBV4-2	TRBJ1-2	TRBD1	.	TGTGCCAGCAGCCAGATGGCCCAGCAGGGGGCAAAAGGCTACACCTTC	CASSQMAQQGAKGYTF
TRBV4-2	TRBJ1-2	.	.	TGTGCCAGCAGCCAAGTTTCGTTTAACAGGGATGGCTACACCTTC	CASSQVSFNRDGYTF
TRBV3-1/TRBV3-2	TRBJ2-1	.	.	TGTGCCAGCAGCCAGACTAAGGGTGAGCAGTTCTTC	CASSQTKGEQFF
TRBV7-9	TRBJ1-3	.	.	TGTGCCAGCAGCTCGACGGAATCTGGAAACACCATATATTTT	CASSSTESGNTIYF
TRBV5-6	TRBJ2-7	.	.	TGTGCCAGCAGCTTTGAGGGGACCGACTACGAGCAGTACTTC	CASSFEGTDYEQYF
TRBV19	TRBJ1-5	TRBD1	.	TGTGCCAGTAGTATTGGACAGGGAGTTGATCAGCCCCAGCATTTT	CASSIGQGVDQPQHF
TRBV19	TRBJ1-4	.	few	TGTGCCAGTAGTATGTCAGGGTTCGCCGCTGGTGAAAAACTGTTTTTT	CASSMSGFAAGEKLFF
TRBV21-1	TRBJ2-5	.	.	TGTGCCAGCAGCAGAACGTACTGGGGAAAGACCCAGTACTTC	CASSRTYWGKTQYF
TRBV6-5	TRBJ1-2	.	once	TGTGCCAGCAGTAATCAGAGCTTCAGGGTCTATGGCTACACCTTC	CASSNQSFRVYGYTF
TRBV30	TRBJ1-2	.	once	TGTGCCTGGAGTCCGGGGCCCTCAACAAATGGCTACACCTTC	CAWSPGPSTNGYTF
TRBV29-1	TRBJ1-1	.	once	TGCAGCGCCGCTCCTCGGACGGCGAACACTGAAGCTTTCTTT	CSAAPRTANTEAFF
TRBV30	TRBJ1-5	.	.	TGTGCCTGGAATGCCGGGGGGGGGTATCAGCCCCAGCATTTT	CAWNAGGGYQPQHF
TRBV7-9	TRBJ1-4	TRBD1	few	TGTGCCAGCAGCTTAGCGATTGGGACAGGGGGCAGCGAAAAACTGTTTTTT	CASSLAIGTGGSEKLFF
TRBV5-6	TRBJ2-1	TRBD2	.	TGTGCCAGCAGCTTGTCCCAGGAAGAGGGACTAGCGGGGGGGGAGATCTTC	CASSLSQEEGLAGGEIF
TRBV6-5	TRBJ1-1	.	.	TGTGCCAGCAGGCCGCGGGGTAACACTGAAGCTTTCTTT	CASRPRGNTEAFF
TRBV4-3	TRBJ2-5	TRBD2	.	TGCGCCAGCAGCCAAGATATAGCGGGAGCAGAGACCCAGTACTTC	CASSQDIAGAETQYF
TRBV12-3/TRBV12-4	TRBJ1-1	.	.	TGTGCCAGCAGAATTCCAGGGGACACTGAAGCTTTCTTT	CASRIPGDTEAFF
TRBV29-1	TRBJ1-3	TRBD1	once	TGCAGCGTGGGGACAGATTCAAGAAACACCATATATTTT	CSVGTDSRNTIYF
TRBV2	TRBJ2-1	.	.	TGTGCCAGCAGTGACGAGCTTCATGAGCAGTTCTTC	CASSDELHEQFF
TRBV21-1	TRBJ2-1	.	few	TGTGCCAGCAGCACCCCGGGACTAGCGGGAGCCTACAATGAGCAGTTCTTC	CASSTPGLAGAYNEQFF
TRBV27	TRBJ1-1	TRBD1	once	TGTGCCAGCAGTCACCAGACCATTGGGACAGGGAACACTGAAGCTTTCTTT	CASSHQTIGTGNTEAFF
TRBV7-6	TRBJ1-1	TRBD1	.	TGTGCCAGCAGCCGACAGGGGTTCACTGAAGCTTTCTTT	CASSRQGFTEAFF
TRBV29-1	TRBJ1-1	TRBD1	.	TGCAGCGTTGACAGGGGGTCCTCGGGCACTGAAGCTTTCTTT	CSVDRGSSGTEAFF
TRBV15	TRBJ2-7	TRBD1	.	TGTGCCACCAGTGCCGGGACAGGGGCCTACGAGCAGTACTTC	CATSAGTGAYEQYF
TRBV7-2	TRBJ2-6	.	.	TGTGCCAGCAGCCAAACAGGGTTTGAGGCCAACGTCCTGACTTTC	CASSQTGFEANVLTF
TRBV5-1	TRBJ2-1	TRBD2	few	TGCGCCAGCAGAGAAGCGGGGTACAATGAGCAGTTCTTC	CASREAGYNEQFF